This T cell receptor (beta chain) was retrieved from a study of T cells in Graves' hyperthyroidism and ophthalmopathy. Using RNA transcripts as the source, TCR beta CDR3 regions were amplified. In the first-round RT-PCR of the TCR CDR3, the HTBI primer set was used. MiXCR was run by TCRdb on the multiplex PCR reads, yielding one entry per CDR3 protein. Of 600,000 or so distinct CDR3 sequences in the sample, 13% to 15% were seen once. At least ten counts were recorded for this clonotype. This TCR was sampled from a woman between 45 and 65 years old with Graves' ophthalmopathy. The material sequenced was blood.

As DNA, the CDR3 is TGCAGTGCTAGAGAAGGACTAGCGAGACCAGATACGCAGTATTTT. It is translated as CSAREGLARPDTQYF. The chain links TRBV20-1 to TRBJ2-3; TRBD2 matches 9 bases. V lost 0 bases, J lost 4 bases, and 5 bases stayed unmatched. Germline CDR1 reads DFQATT; CDR2 reads SNEGSKA (reference sequence). The CDR3 consists of 15 residues.